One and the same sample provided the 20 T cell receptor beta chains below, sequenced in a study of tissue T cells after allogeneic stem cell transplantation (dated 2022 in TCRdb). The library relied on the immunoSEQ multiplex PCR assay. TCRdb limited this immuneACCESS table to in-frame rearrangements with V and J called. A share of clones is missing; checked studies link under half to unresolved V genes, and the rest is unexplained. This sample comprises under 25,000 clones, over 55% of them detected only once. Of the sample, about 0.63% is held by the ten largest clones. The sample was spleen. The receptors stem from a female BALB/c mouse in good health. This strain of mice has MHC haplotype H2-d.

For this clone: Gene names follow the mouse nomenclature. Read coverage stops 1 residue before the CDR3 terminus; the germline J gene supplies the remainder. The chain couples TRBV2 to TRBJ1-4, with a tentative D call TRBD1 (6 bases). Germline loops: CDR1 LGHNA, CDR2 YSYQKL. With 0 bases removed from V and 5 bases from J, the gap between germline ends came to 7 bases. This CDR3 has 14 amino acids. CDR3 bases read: TGTGCCAGCAGCCAAGAACAGGGAAACGAAAGATTATTT. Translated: CASSQEQGNERLF. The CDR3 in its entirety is CASSQEQGNERLFF.

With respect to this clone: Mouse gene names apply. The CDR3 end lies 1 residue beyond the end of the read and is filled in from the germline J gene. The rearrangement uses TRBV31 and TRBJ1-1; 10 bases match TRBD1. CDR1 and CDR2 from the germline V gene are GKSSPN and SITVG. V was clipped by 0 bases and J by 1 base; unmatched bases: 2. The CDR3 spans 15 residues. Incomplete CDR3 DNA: TGTGCCTGGAGTCTAGGGGACAGGGGAAACACAGAAGTCTTC. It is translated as CAWSLGDRGNTEVF. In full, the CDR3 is CAWSLGDRGNTEVFF.

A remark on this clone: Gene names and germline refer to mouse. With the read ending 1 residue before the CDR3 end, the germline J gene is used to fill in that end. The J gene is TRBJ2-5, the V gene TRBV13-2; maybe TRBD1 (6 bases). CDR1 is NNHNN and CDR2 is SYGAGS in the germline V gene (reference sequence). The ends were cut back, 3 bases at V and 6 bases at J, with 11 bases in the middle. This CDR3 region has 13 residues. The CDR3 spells CASGGQEEDTQYF. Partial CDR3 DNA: TGTGCCAGCGGTGGACAGGAGGAGGACACCCAGTAC.

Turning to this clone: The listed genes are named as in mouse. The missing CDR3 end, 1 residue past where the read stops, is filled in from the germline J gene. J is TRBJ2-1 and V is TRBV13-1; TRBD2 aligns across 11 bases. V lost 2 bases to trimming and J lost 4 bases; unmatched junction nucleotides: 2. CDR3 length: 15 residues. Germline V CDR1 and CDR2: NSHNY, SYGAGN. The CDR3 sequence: CASSERTGGYAEQFF. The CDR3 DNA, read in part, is TGTGCCAGCAGTGAACGGACTGGGGGGTATGCTGAGCAGTTC.

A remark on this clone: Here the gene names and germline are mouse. The CDR3 loop is CASRTGGTYNSPLYF. CDR3 DNA (partial): TGTGCCAGCAGAACAGGGGGGACCTATAATTCGCCCCTCTAC. The J gene is TRBJ1-6, the V gene TRBV13-3, with 8 bases fitting TRBD1. The read ends 1 residue early relative to the CDR3; the germline J gene fills the gap. TRBJ1-6 is given ORF status, its function remaining uncertain. CDR3 length equals 15 residues. Germline V gene data show CDR1 as NNHDY and CDR2 as SYVADS. Trimming took 5 bases from V and 2 from J; bases not matched to a gene: 3.

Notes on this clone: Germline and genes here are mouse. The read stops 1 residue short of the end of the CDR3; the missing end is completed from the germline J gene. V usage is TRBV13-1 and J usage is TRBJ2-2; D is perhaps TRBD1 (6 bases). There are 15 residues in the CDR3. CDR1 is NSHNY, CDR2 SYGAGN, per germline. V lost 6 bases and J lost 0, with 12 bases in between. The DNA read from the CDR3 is TGTGCCAGCACCCCGGGACACACAAACACCGGGCAGCTCTAC. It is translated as CASTPGHTNTGQLY. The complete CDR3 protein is CASTPGHTNTGQLYF.

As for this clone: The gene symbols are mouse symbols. CDR3 amino acids: CASSSGQPNERLFF. The sequenced part of the CDR3 DNA is TGTGCTAGCAGTTCGGGACAACCCAACGAAAGATTATTT. The chain joins TRBV29 to TRBJ1-4; D might be TRBD1 (6 bases). The CDR3 goes on 1 residue after the read ends, and that part is filled in from the germline J gene. Germline-derived CDR1 and CDR2 are MSHET and SYDVDS. The CDR3 covers 14 residues. V lost 4 bases and J 3 bases, leaving 9 bases between the germline ends.

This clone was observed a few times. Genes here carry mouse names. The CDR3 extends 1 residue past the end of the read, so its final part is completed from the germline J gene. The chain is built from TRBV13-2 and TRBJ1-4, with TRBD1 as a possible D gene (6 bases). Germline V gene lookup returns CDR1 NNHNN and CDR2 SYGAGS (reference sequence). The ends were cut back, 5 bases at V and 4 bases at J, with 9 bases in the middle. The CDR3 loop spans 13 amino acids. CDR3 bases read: TGTGCCAGCGGCCGGGACAACAACGAAAGATTATTT. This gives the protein CASGRDNNERLF. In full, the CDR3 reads CASGRDNNERLFF.

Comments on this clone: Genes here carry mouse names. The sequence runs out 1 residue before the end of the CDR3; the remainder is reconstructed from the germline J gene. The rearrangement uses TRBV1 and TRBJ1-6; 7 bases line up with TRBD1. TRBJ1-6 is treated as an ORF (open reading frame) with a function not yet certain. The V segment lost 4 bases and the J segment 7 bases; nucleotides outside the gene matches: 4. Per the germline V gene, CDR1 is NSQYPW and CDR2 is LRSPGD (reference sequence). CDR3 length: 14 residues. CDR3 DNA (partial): TGCACCTGCAGTGAGGGACAGTGGAATTCGCCCCTCTAC. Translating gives CTCSEGQWNSPLY. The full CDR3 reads CTCSEGQWNSPLYF.

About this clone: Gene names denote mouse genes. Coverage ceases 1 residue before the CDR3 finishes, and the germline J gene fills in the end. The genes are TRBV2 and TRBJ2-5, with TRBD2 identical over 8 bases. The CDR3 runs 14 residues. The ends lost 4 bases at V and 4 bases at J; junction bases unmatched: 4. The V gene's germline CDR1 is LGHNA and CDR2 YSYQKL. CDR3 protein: CASSPADWEDTQYF. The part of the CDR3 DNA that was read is TGTGCCAGCAGCCCCGCGGACTGGGAAGACACCCAGTAC.

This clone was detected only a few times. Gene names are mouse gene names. CDR3 DNA (partial): TGTGCCAGCAGCCCGGGCAGCAACCAGGCTCCGCTT. Amino acid sequence: CASSPGSNQAPL. The CDR3 reads in full as CASSPGSNQAPLF. The genes are TRBV14 and TRBJ1-5; D is uncertain. The sequenced fragment ends 1 residue before the CDR3 boundary, so the rest is inferred from the germline J gene. The CDR3 loop spans 13 amino acids. Germline CDR1 and CDR2: SGHDT and FRDEAV. Deletions cut 5 bases from V and 3 bases from J, with 9 bases between. Based on the CDR3 plus reference TRBV14 and TRBJ1-5, the full variable domain is EAGVTQSPRYAVLQEGQAVSFWCDPISGHDTLYWYQQPRDQGPQLLVYFRDEAVIDNSQLPSDRFSAVRPKGTNSTLKIQSAKQGDTATYLCASSPGSNQAPLFGEGTRLSVL.

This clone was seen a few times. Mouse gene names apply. The DNA read from the CDR3 is TGTGCCAGCAGCCAAAAGACTGGGGGTGAACAGTAC. Amino acid sequence: CASSQKTGGEQY. The entire CDR3 protein is CASSQKTGGEQYF. The gene calls are TRBV2 and TRBJ2-7; 9 bases match TRBD2. Read sequence stops 1 residue before the CDR3 end, and the germline J gene provides the missing end. The CDR3 sequence is 13 residues long. Germline CDR1 reads LGHNA; CDR2 reads YSYQKL. V lost 2 bases, J lost 6 bases, and 2 bases stayed unmatched.

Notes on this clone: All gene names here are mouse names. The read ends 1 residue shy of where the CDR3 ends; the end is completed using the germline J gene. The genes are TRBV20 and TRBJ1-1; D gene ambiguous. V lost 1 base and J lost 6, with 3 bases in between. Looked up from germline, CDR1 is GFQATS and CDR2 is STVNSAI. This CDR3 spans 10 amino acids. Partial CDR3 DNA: TGTGGTGCTAGGGGGGCAGAAGTCTTC. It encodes CGARGAEVF. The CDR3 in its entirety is CGARGAEVFF. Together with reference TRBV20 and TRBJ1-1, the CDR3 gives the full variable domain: GALVYQYPRRTICKSGTSMRMECQAVGFQATSVAWYRQSPQKTFELIALSTVNSAIKYEQNFTQEKFPISHPNLSFSSMTVLNAYLEDRGLYLCGARGAEVFFGKGTRLTVV.

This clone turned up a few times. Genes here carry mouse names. The CDR3 region is CASSSWTAYEQYF. The part of the CDR3 DNA that was read is TGTGCTAGCAGTTCCTGGACAGCCTATGAACAGTAC. This chain joins TRBV29 and TRBJ2-7, with a weak D call TRBD1 (6 bases). The read comes to an end 1 residue before the CDR3 does, leaving the germline J gene to fill in the end. The CDR3 has 13 residues. Germline V lookup: CDR1 MSHET, CDR2 SYDVDS. V dropped 4 bases and J dropped 2 bases, with 9 bases sitting between them. The full variable domain, in which reference TRBV29 and TRBJ2-7 provide the parts outside the CDR3, is DMKVTQMPRYLIKRMGENVLLECGQDMSHETMYWYRQDPGLGLQLIYISYDVDSNSEGDIPKGYRVSRKKREHFSLILDSAKTNQTSVYFCASSSWTAYEQYFGPGTRLTVL.

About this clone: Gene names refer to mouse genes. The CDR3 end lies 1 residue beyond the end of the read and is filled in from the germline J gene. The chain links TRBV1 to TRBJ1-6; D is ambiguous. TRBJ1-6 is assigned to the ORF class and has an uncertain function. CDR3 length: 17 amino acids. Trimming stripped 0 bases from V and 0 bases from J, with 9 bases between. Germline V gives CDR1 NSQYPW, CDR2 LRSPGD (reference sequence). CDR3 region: CTCSADTRISYNSPLYF. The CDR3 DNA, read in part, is TGCACCTGCAGTGCAGATACCAGGATTTCCTATAATTCGCCCCTCTAC.

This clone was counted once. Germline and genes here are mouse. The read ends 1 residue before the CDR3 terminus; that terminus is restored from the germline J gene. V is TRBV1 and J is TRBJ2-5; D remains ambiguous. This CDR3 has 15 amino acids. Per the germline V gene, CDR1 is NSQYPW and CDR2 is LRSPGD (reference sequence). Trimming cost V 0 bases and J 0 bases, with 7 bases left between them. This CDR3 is CTCSADLFNQDTQYF. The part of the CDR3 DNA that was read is TGCACCTGCAGTGCAGATCTCTTTAACCAAGACACCCAGTAC.

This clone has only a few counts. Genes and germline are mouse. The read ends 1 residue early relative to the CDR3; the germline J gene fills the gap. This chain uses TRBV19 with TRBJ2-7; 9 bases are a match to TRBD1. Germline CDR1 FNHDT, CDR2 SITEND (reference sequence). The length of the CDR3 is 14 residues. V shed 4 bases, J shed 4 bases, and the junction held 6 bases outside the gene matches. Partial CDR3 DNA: TGTGCCAGCAGTTATGAGACAGGGGGTTATGAACAGTAC. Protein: CASSYETGGYEQY. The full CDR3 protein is CASSYETGGYEQYF. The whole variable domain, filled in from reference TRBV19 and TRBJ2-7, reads GGIITQTPKFLIGQEGQKLTLKCQQNFNHDTMYWYRQDSGKGLRLIYYSITENDLQKGDLSEGYDASREKKSSFSLTVTSAQKNEMAVFLCASSYETGGYEQYFGPGTRLTVL.

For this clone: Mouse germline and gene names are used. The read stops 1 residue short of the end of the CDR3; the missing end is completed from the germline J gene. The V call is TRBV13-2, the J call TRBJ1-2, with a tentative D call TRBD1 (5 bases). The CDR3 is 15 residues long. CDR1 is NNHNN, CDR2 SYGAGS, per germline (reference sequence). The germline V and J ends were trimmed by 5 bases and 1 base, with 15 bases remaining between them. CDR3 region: CASGPGTVINSDYTF. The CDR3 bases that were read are TGTGCCAGCGGCCCCGGGACGGTAATAAACTCCGACTACACC.

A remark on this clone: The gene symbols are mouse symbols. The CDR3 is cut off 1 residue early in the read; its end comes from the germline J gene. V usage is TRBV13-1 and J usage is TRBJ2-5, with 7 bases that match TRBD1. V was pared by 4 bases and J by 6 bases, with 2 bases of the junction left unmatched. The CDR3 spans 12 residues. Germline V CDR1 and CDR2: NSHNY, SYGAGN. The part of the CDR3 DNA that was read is TGTGCCAGCAGTCCGGACAGGGACACCCAGTAC. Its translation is CASSPDRDTQY. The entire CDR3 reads CASSPDRDTQYF.

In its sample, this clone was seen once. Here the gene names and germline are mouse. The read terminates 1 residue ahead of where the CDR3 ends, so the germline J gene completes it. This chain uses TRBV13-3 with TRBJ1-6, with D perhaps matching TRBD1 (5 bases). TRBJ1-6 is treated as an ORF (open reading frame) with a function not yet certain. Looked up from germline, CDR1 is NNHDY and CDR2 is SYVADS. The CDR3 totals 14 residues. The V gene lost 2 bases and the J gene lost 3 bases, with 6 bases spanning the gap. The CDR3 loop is CASSEGDYNSPLYF. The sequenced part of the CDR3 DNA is TGTGCCAGCAGTGAAGGGGACTATAATTCGCCCCTCTAC.